Sequencing of this T cell receptor (beta chain) was carried out in a study of blood T cell repertoires in COVID-19. This clone was detected a few times. Per the authors' pipeline: Nucleated cell counts were estimated from reference gene primer amplification. Here immunoSEQ multiplex PCR was the method, and the copy in TCRdb shows in-frame clones only, minus some. The DNA gave D and trimming, while V, J and clone size come from that table. The sample has approximately 400,000 clones, 80% to 90% seen once. The CDR3 runs to 15 residues. Germline CDR1 is MDHEN and CDR2 is SYDVKM. V shed 5 bases, J shed 7 bases, and the junction held 14 bases outside the gene matches.

The V gene is TRBV28, the J gene TRBJ2-7; 7 bases align to TRBD2. The sample was peripheral blood. The source of this sequence is a man in his forties or fifties with acute or convalescent COVID-19. The CDR3 DNA reads as TGTGCCAGCAGTCCATATCCTGTTCGGGGGGTTGAGCAGTACTTC. Translating gives CASSPYPVRGVEQYF.